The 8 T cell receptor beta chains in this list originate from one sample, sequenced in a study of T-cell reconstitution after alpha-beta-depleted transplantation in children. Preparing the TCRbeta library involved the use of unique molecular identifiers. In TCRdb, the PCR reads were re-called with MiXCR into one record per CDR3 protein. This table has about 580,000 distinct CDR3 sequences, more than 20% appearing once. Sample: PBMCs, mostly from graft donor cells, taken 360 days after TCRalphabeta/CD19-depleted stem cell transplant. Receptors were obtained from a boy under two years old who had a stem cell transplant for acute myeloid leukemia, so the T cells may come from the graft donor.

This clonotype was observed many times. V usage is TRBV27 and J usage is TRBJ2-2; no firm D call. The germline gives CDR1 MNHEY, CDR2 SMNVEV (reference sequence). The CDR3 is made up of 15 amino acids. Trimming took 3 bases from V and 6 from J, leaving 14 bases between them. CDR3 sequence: CASSFQRLMAGELFF. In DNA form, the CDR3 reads TGTGCCAGCAGTTTCCAGCGTTTAATGGCCGGGGAGCTGTTTTTT.

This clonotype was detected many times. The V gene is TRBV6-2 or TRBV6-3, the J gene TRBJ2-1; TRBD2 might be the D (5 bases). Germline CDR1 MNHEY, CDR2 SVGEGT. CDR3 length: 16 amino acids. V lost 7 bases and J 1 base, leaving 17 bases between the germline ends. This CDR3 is CASTKVAWQSYNEQFF. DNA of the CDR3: TGTGCCAGCACAAAAGTAGCGTGGCAGTCCTACAATGAGCAGTTCTTC.

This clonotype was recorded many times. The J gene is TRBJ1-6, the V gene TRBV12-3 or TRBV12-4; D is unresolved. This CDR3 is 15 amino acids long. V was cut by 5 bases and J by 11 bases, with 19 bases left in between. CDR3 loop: CASSDRGRGRTPLHF. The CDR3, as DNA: TGTGCCAGCAGTGACCGCGGGCGAGGAAGGACACCCCTCCACTTT.

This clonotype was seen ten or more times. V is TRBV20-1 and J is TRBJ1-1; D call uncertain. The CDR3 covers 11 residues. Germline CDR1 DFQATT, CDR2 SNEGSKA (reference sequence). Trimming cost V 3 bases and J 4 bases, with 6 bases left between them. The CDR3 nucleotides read TGCAGTGCTAGTCGCGCCACTGAAGCTTTCTTT. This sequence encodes CSASRATEAFF.

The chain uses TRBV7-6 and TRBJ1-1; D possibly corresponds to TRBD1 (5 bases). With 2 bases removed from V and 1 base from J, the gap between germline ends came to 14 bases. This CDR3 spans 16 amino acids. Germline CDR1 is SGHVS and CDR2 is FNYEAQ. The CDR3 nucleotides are TGTGCCAGCAGCTTACCGAATCAGGGAGGGAACACTGAAGCTTTCTTT. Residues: CASSLPNQGGNTEAFF.

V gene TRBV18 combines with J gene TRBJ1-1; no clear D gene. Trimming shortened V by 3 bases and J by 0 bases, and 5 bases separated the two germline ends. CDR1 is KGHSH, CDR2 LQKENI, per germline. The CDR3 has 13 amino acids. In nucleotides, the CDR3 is TGTGCCAGCTCACCGGTGGTGAACACTGAAGCTTTCTTT. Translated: CASSPVVNTEAFF.

The CDR3 DNA reads as TGTGCCAGCAGTTCGGGACAGACCCCCTATGGCTACACCTTC. Its protein is CASSSGQTPYGYTF. The J gene is TRBJ1-2, the V gene TRBV28, with 7 bases identical to TRBD1. The CDR3 totals 14 residues. Germline V gene sequence: CDR1 MDHEN, CDR2 SYDVKM. The ends lost 4 bases at V and 4 bases at J; junction bases unmatched: 6.

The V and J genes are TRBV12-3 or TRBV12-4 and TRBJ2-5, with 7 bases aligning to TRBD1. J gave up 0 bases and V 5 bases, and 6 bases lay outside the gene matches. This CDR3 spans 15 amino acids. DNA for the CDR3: TGTGCCAGCAGTCCCTTGGACAGGTACCAAGAGACCCAGTACTTC. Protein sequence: CASSPLDRYQETQYF.